This T cell receptor beta chain is drawn from a study of early T cells in non-severe SARS-CoV-2 infection (dated by TCRdb to 2020 to 2023). In terms of the full investigation: TCR sequencing used bulk RNA from unsorted whole blood, so alpha and beta chains could not be paired.

The full study reports these points: VDJdb matching was skewed toward anti-spike CD8 responses and likely underestimated virus-specific expansions by missing private and CD4 specificities.

This clonotype was seen repeatedly, ten times or more. This clone's antigen is unknown. It has no much larger one-base neighbor in the sample; base qualities were not kept. A case-control design nested within a healthcare worker cohort in London, UK, was used, with weekly nasopharyngeal swab PCR tests and blood sampling performed. Healthcare workers were enrolled in the week of the UK lockdown, from 23 to 31 March 2020, and were followed every week for up to roughly 15 weeks. Library generation was performed with 5' RACE. TCRdb lists the instrument as NextSeq 500. To correct for sequencing error and PCR bias, the TCR library protocol tagged individual cDNA molecules with unique molecular identifiers. Both TCR alpha and beta chains were sequenced, and tight co-correlation was observed between alpha and beta sequence abundances in each sample. The published analysis was carried out like this. V gene, J gene and CDR3 annotation of TCR sequences was performed with Decombinator V4. Expanded TCRs were defined as changing significantly between any two time points under a Poisson model with p below 0.0001. Abundances of TCRs were expressed as counts per million after normalisation to the total number of TCRs sequenced in each sample. TRAV1-2 paired with TRAJ12, TRAJ20 or TRAJ33 defined MAIT TCRs, while TRAV10 paired with TRAJ18 defined iNKT TCRs. A search of VDJdb, accessed on 1 November 2021, was run for TCRs annotated to CMV, EBV and SARS-CoV-2, with TCRs annotated for multiple antigens excluded. TCRdb passed the public sequencing reads through fastp at Q25 and MiXCR, retaining productive beta sequences. Identical CDR3 proteins give one entry, which carries the most common genes and DNA. TCRdb, rather than the study authors, made the V and J calls. The sample table records around 70,000 distinct CDR3 sequences; over 8% of these occur just once. The ten most abundant clones make up 3.2% of the sample.

As encoded in the germline V gene (reference sequence), CDR1 is DFQATT while CDR2 is SNEGSKA. The CDR3 goes from the cysteine to the phenylalanine over 14 residues. The entry retains the CDR3 DNA only, 42 bases that are in frame from base 1. V is shortened by 5 bases, J by 2 bases, and the region joining them spans 16 bases. The sequence derives from an adult who was a healthcare worker with PCR-confirmed SARS-CoV-2 infection or an uninfected control (not recorded which). The chain joins TRBV20-1 to TRBJ2-7; TRBD1 is a possible D gene, resting on 6 matching bases. The sample consisted of whole blood. The CDR3 amino acid sequence is: CSALILTGPYEQYF. Read as DNA, the sequence is TGCAGTGCTTTAATTCTGACAGGACCCTACGAGCAGTACTTC.